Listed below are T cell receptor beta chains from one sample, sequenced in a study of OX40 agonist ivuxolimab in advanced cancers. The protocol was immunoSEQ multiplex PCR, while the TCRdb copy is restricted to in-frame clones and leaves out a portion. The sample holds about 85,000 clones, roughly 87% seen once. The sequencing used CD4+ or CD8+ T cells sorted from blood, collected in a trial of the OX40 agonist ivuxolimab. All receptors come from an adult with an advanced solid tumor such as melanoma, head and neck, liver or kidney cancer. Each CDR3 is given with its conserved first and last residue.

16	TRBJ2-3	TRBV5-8	CASPLGSPLNTDTQYF
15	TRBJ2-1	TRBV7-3	CASSLGLATINEQFF
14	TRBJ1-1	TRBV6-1	CASSPQGWGTEAFF
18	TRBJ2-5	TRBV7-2	CASSLVGAVRLGQETQYF
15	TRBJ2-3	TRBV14	CASSQDGGGTDTQYF
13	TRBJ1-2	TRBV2	CASRQGAFYGYTF
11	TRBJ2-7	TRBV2	CASSALYEQYF
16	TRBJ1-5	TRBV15	CATSSHLGQSNQPQHF
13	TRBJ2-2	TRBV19	CASSIDSWGELFF
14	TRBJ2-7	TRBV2	CASRGLGRSYEQYF
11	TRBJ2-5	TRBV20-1	CSATPFGTQYF
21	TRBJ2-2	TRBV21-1	CASSKGWLLLLAGSNTGELFF
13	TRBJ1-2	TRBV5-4	CASSLPKVYGYTF
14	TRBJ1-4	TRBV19	CASRAQGVREKLFF
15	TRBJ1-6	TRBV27	CASSSSRDYNSPLHF
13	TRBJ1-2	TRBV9	CASSVGSGYGYTF
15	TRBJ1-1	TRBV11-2	CASSTRRAGMTEAFF
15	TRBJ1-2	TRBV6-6	CASSYEGQGNYGYTF
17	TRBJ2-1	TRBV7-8	CASSLLIGVSGRNEQFF
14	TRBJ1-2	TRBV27	CASRPTGSFYGYTF
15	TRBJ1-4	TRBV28	CASREHGPTNEKLFF
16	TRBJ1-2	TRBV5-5	CASSIHGTGVNYGYTF
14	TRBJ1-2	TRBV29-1	CSVEDHIRAYGYTF
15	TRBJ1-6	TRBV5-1	CASSLEGTANSPLHF
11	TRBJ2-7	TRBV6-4	CASRERGEQYF
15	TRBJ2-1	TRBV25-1	CASSDATSGSIEQFF
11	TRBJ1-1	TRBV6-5	CASSYSGRAFF
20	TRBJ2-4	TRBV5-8	CASSTRLAGGQGLAKNIQYF
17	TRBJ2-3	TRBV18	CASSPPLAGGSTDTQYF
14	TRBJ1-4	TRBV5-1	CASRMVEGEEKLFF
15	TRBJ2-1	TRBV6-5	CASSSPGLSYNEQFF
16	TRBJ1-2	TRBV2	CASTRSASTGDYGYTF
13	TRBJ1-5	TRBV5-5	CASSRDHNQPQHF
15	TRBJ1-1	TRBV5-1	CASSLRGQENTEAFF
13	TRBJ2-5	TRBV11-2	CASSLGGDLSQYF
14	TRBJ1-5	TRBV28	CASSARQGHQPQHF
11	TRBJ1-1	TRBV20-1	CSRRGNTEAFF
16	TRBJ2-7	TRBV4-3	CASSQGLGDSTYEQYF
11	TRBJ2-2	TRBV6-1	CASSFPGELFF
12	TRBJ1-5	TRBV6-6	CATQDGNQPQHF
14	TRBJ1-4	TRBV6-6	CASSRLSTNEKLFF
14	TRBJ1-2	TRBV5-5	CASRRRQGAEGYTF
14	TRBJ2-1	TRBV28	CASQKRTPGGAGFF
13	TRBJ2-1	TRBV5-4	CASSLLRTGEQFF
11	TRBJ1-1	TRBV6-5	CASDDGTEAFF
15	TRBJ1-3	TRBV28	CATTWGGASGNTIYF
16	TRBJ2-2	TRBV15	CATSRGKGQNTGELFF
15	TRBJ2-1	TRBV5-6	CASKPGQTKYNEQFF
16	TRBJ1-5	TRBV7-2	CASSLEQGYSNQPQHF
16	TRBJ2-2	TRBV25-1	CASSARDTSNTGELFF
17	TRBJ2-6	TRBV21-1	CASSTPTGGAGANVLTF